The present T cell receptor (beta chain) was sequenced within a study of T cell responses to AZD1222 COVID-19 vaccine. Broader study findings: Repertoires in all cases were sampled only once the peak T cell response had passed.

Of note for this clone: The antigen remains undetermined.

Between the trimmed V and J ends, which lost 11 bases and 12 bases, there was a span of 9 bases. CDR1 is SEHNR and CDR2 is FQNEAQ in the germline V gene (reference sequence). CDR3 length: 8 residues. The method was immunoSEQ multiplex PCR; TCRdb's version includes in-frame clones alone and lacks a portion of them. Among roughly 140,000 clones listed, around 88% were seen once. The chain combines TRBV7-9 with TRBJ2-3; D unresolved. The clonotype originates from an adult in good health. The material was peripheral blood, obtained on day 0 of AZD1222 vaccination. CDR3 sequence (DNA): TGTGCCCCCAATTTCCAGTATTTT. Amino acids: CAPNFQYF.